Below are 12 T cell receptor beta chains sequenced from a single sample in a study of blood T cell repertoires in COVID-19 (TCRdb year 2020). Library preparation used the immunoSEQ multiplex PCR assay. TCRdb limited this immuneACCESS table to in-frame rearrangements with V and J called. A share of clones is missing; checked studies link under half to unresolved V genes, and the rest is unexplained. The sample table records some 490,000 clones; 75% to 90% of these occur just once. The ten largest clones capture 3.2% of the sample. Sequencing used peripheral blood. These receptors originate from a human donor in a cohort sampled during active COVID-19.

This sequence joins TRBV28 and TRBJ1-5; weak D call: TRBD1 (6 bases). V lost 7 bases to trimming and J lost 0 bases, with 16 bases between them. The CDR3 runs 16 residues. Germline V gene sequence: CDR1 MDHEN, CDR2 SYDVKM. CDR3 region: CASTPPGGYSNQPQHF. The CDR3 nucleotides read TGTGCCAGCACTCCCCCGGGGGGCTATAGCAATCAGCCCCAGCATTTT.

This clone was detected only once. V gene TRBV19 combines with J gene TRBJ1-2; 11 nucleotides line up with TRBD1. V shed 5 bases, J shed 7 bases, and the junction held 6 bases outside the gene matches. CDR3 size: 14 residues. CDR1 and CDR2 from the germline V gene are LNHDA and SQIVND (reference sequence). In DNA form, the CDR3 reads TGTGCCAGTAGTCCGGACAGGGGGCTAGTTGGCTACACCTTC. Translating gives CASSPDRGLVGYTF. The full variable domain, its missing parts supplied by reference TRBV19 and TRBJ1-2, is DGGITQSPKYLFRKEGQNVTLSCEQNLNHDAMYWYRQDPGQGLRLIYYSQIVNDFQKGDIAEGYSVSREKKESFPLTVTSAQKNPTAFYLCASSPDRGLVGYTFGSGTRLTVV.

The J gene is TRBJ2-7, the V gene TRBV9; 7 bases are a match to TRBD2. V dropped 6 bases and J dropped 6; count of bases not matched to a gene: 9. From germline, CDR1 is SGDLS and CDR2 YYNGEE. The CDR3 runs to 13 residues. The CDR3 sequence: CASTLGGEGEQYF. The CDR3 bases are TGTGCCAGCACCCTAGGCGGGGAGGGCGAGCAGTACTTC. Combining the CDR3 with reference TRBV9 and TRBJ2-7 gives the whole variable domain DSGVTQTPKHLITATGQRVTLRCSPRSGDLSVYWYQQSLDQGLQFLIQYYNGEERAKGNILERFSAQQFPDLHSELNLSSLELGDSALYFCASTLGGEGEQYFGPGTRLTVT.

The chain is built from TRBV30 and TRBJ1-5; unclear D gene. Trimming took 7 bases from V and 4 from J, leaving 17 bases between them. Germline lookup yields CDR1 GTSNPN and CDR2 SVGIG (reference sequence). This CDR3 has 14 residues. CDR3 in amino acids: CALETRAGNQPQHF. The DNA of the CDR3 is TGTGCCTTGGAAACTAGGGCCGGGAATCAGCCCCAGCATTTT.

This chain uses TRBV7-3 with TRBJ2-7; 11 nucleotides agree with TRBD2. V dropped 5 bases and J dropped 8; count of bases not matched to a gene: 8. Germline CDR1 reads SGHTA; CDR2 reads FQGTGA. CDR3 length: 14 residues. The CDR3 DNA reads TGTGCCAGCAGCCCCACTAGCGGGAGAGATAAGCAGTACTTC. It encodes CASSPTSGRDKQYF.

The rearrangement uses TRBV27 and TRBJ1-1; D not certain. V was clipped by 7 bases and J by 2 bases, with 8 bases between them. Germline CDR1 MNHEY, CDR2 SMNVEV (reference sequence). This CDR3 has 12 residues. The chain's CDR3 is CASKRLNTEAFF. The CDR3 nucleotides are TGTGCCAGCAAAAGACTCAACACTGAAGCTTTCTTT.

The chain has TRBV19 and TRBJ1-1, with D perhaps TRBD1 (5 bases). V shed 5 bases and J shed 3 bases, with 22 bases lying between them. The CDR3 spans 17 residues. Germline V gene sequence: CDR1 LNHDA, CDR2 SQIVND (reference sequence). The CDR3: CASSQPGSPTPDTEAFF. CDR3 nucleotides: TGTGCCAGTAGTCAACCAGGGTCTCCTACCCCGGACACTGAAGCTTTCTTT. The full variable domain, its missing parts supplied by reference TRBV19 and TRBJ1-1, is DGGITQSPKYLFRKEGQNVTLSCEQNLNHDAMYWYRQDPGQGLRLIYYSQIVNDFQKGDIAEGYSVSREKKESFPLTVTSAQKNPTAFYLCASSQPGSPTPDTEAFFGQGTRLTVV.

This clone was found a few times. The CDR3 loop is CASSFGQAVRFYGYTF. The DNA for the CDR3 is TGCGCCAGCAGCTTCGGACAGGCGGTGAGATTCTATGGCTACACCTTC. The chain joins TRBV5-1 to TRBJ1-2; TRBD1 agrees at 7 bases. The CDR3 consists of 16 residues. The germline gives CDR1 SGHRS, CDR2 YFSETQ. The J segment lost 4 bases and the V segment lost 2 bases, leaving 11 bases of the junction unmatched.

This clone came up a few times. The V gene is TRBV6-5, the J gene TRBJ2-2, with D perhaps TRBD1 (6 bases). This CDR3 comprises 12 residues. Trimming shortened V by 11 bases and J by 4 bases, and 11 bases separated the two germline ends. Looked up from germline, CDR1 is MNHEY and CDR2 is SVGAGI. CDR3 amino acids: CAGGQFTGELFF. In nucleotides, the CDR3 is TGTGCCGGAGGACAGTTCACCGGGGAGCTGTTTTTT.

CDR3 sequence (DNA): TGTGCCAGCAGCCCACATCGAATAGGGGCTGGAAACACCATATATTTT. Residues: CASSPHRIGAGNTIYF. The chain combines TRBV9 with TRBJ1-3; tentatively, D is TRBD1 (5 bases). Between the trimmed V and J ends, which lost 4 bases and 2 bases, there was a span of 16 bases. This CDR3 contains 16 residues. CDR1 SGDLS and CDR2 YYNGEE come from the germline V gene.

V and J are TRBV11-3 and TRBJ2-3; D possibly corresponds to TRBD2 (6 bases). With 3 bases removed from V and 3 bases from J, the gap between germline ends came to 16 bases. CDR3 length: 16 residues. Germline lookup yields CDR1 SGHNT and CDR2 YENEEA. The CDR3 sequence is CASSLGLIKGTDTQYF. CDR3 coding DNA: TGTGCCAGCAGCTTGGGACTGATTAAAGGGACAGATACGCAGTATTTT.

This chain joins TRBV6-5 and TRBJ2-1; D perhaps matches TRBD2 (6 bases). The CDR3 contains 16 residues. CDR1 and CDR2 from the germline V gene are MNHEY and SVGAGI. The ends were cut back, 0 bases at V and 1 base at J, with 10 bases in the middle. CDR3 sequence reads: CASSYSGSTSYNEQFF. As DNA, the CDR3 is TGTGCCAGCAGTTACTCCGGGAGTACGTCCTACAATGAGCAGTTCTTC.